The clone carrying this TCR beta chain occurred a few times. TCRdb re-derived calls from the 5' RACE reads in MiXCR, one entry per CDR3 protein. This sample has approximately 50,000 distinct CDR3 sequences, with less than 6% found just once. This specimen comes from a study of neurological immune-mediated disorders. V shed 5 bases and J shed 9 bases, with 11 bases lying between them. Looked up from germline, CDR1 is LNHDA and CDR2 is SQIVND (reference sequence). The CDR3 contains 12 residues. The sequenced material came from CD4+ T cells from blood. The genes are TRBV19 and TRBJ2-1; D call uncertain. The receptor's source is a woman under 30 with multiple sclerosis. The CDR3 nucleotides read TGTGCCAGTAGTGCCAATAGGGCTGAGCAGTTCTTC. Translated: CASSANRAEQFF.